Listed below are T cell receptor beta chains from one sample, sequenced in a study of shared clonotypes between healthy human individuals. Data came from immunoSEQ multiplex PCR; TCRdb stores just in-frame clones and leaves some out. Here the sample spans about 700,000 clones, around 90% being singletons. Specimen: naive CD8+ T cells sorted from blood. Receptor source: a man aged 25 to 40 in good health. The CDR3 runs from the conserved cysteine through the conserved F or W. Each record gives: D gene, CDR3 length, clone size, V gene, J gene, CDR3 DNA, CDR3 protein. A D gene is named only where the DNA matches it firmly. Clone size is shown for a subset of rows, as once, few, many or a class of expanded clone.

>TRBD2|16|NA|TRBV9|TRBJ2-1
TGTGCCAGCAGTAGCTTCGGACTAGCGGGCTTGGATGAGCAGTTCTTC
CASSSFGLAGLDEQFF
>TRBD1|14|NA|TRBV7-9|TRBJ2-7
TGTGCCAGCAGCCTCGACAGGGTCTCCCGCGAGCAGTACTTC
CASSLDRVSREQYF
>NA|15|NA|TRBV6-1|TRBJ1-5
TGTGCCAGCAACACAGTTGGGGATCTTAATCAGCCCCAGCATTTT
CASNTVGDLNQPQHF
>TRBD1|15|once|TRBV5-6|TRBJ2-7
TGTGCCAGCAGCTCCGGGACAGATAATCCCTACGAGCAGTACTTC
CASSSGTDNPYEQYF
>NA|13|NA|TRBV11-2|TRBJ2-7
TGTGCCAGCAGCTTAGGTGGTCTCGACGAGCAGTACTTC
CASSLGGLDEQYF
>NA|13|NA|TRBV29-1|TRBJ2-1
TGCAGCGTTGAACCCGGGCCCCCTAGTACGCAGTTCTTC
CSVEPGPPSTQFF
>TRBD2|18|NA|TRBV7-9|TRBJ2-7
TGTGCCAGCAGCTTAGCGACTAGCGGGAGGTATGGCTCCTACGAGCAGTACTTC
CASSLATSGRYGSYEQYF
>NA|15|NA|TRBV15|TRBJ2-7
TGTGCCACCAGCAGAGATAGAGGGAACTCCTACGAGCAGTACTTC
CATSRDRGNSYEQYF
>NA|17|NA|TRBV11-2|TRBJ2-3
TGTGCCAGCAGCCGTTTACAGGGATTCGAAGGGACAGATACGCAGTATTTT
CASSRLQGFEGTDTQYF
>TRBD1|19|NA|TRBV11-3|TRBJ2-2
TGTGCCAGCAGCTTAGCTGGGATAAAAACAGGGGGCAACACCGGGGAGCTGTTTTTT
CASSLAGIKTGGNTGELFF
>NA|13|NA|TRBV27|TRBJ2-1
TGTGCCAGCAGCCTCAGTCCCTACAATGAGCAGTTCTTC
CASSLSPYNEQFF
>NA|12|NA|TRBV19|TRBJ2-7
TGTGCCAGTAGCCCCAACTCCTACGAGCAGTACTTC
CASSPNSYEQYF
>NA|18|once|TRBV5-6|TRBJ1-4
TGTGCCAGCAGCCTTACCCAAAGGATCCAAAAGCAGGATGAAAAACTGTTTTTT
CASSLTQRIQKQDEKLFF
>TRBD1|17|NA|TRBV6-1|TRBJ2-2
TGTGCCAGCAGTGCCGGGACAGGGGGCGCGTTAATCGGGGAGCTGTTTTTT
CASSAGTGGALIGELFF
>TRBD2|16|few|TRBV7-9|TRBJ2-1
TGTGCCAGCAGCTCTAAGCGGGATCCCTCCTACAATGAGCAGTTCTTC
CASSSKRDPSYNEQFF
>TRBD1|16|NA|TRBV7-9|TRBJ2-7
TGTGCCAGCAGCGGGAATATTGGGACAGGGAGCTACGAGCAGTACTTC
CASSGNIGTGSYEQYF
>NA|16|NA|TRBV19|TRBJ2-2
TGTGCCAGTAGTATTGGGGTCGACGGGGCCACCGGGGAGCTGTTTTTT
CASSIGVDGATGELFF
>TRBD1|15|NA|TRBV7-9|TRBJ2-5
TGTGCCAGCAGCTCGGAACAGGGGGCCCAAGAGACCCAGTACTTC
CASSSEQGAQETQYF
>TRBD2|15|NA|TRBV5-1|TRBJ2-7
TGCGCCAGCAGCTACACTAGCGGGAGCTCCTACGAGCAGTACTTC
CASSYTSGSSYEQYF
>TRBD1|14|NA|TRBV25-1|TRBJ2-5
TGTGCCAGCAGTGCGGGACAGGGGCGAGAGACCCAGTACTTC
CASSAGQGRETQYF
>NA|14|once|TRBV5-4|TRBJ2-7
TGTGCCAGCAGCTTGGAAGGGACTTCCTACGAGCAGTACTTC
CASSLEGTSYEQYF
>NA|14|NA|TRBV28|TRBJ1-3
TGTGCCAGCAGTCCGACACAGAGCTCCGTCACCATATATTTT
CASSPTQSSVTIYF
>TRBD1|16|once|TRBV7-2|TRBJ1-2
TGTGCCAGCAGCTTAGTAAGGGGACAGGGTGTCAGTGGCTACACCTTC
CASSLVRGQGVSGYTF
>TRBD2|19|NA|TRBV7-9|TRBJ2-1
TGTGCCAGCAGCTTAGAGGCTAGCGGGAGGGTACACTCCTACAATGAGCAGTTCTTC
CASSLEASGRVHSYNEQFF
>NA|13|NA|TRBV6-5|TRBJ2-3
TGTGCCAGCAGTTACTCGAATTTGGATACGCAGTATTTT
CASSYSNLDTQYF
>TRBD2|16|NA|TRBV18|TRBJ2-1
TGTGCCAGCTCACCACCGCCTAGCGGAACCTACAATGAGCAGTTCTTC
CASSPPPSGTYNEQFF
>NA|12|NA|TRBV30|TRBJ2-7
TGTGCCTGGAGTGTTGGTGGGCCCGAGCAGTACTTC
CAWSVGGPEQYF
>NA|13|NA|TRBV27|TRBJ1-3
TGTGCCAGCAGTACAGGACCGGGAAACACCATATATTTT
CASSTGPGNTIYF
>NA|14|NA|TRBV28|TRBJ2-7
TGTGCCAGCAGTTATATCTTTGGGGGGCGCGAGCAGTACTTC
CASSYIFGGREQYF
>NA|16|NA|TRBV6-6|TRBJ2-7
TGTGCCAGCAGTACTACGCGGGACCCAGAACACTACGAGCAGTACTTC
CASSTTRDPEHYEQYF
>NA|16|NA|TRBV9|TRBJ1-4
TGTGCCAGCAGCGTGGGCTCGATTTCAACTAATGAAAAACTGTTTTTT
CASSVGSISTNEKLFF
>TRBD1|16|NA|TRBV7-9|TRBJ2-4
TGTGCCAGCAGCACGACAGGGGGCAGTGGCAAAAACATTCAGTACTTC
CASSTTGGSGKNIQYF
>NA|16|NA|TRBV9|TRBJ1-4
TGTGCCAGCAGCGAAGGGCAACTATCAACTAATGAAAAACTGTTTTTT
CASSEGQLSTNEKLFF
>TRBD2|17|NA|TRBV28|TRBJ2-4
TGTGCCAGCAGTCCTGGGACTAGCGGGAGGGCCTATGACATTCAGTACTTC
CASSPGTSGRAYDIQYF
>NA|14|NA|TRBV10-2|TRBJ2-7
TGCGCCAGCAGTGAGTGGAGTAGCTCCTACGAGCAGTACTTC
CASSEWSSSYEQYF
>TRBD2|14|NA|TRBV5-4|TRBJ2-1
TGTGCCAGCAGCGTAGGACTAGTTTCCAATGAGCAGTTCTTC
CASSVGLVSNEQFF